One T cell receptor beta chain is described in this entry. What it binds is not known. This sample is drawn from a study of OX40 agonist ivuxolimab in advanced cancers. Study-wide points: At 0.1-3.0 mg/kg, partial responders had clonal expansion among the lowest observed. At doses 0.1 to 3.0 mg/kg, CD4+ and CD8+ clones expanded.

Sequencing used immunoSEQ multiplex PCR; TCRdb keeps in-frame clones, though not all of them. Here the sample spans about 110,000 clones, roughly nine tenths being singletons. CDR1 and CDR2 from the germline V gene are SGHAT and FQNNGV. J gave up 2 bases and V 2 bases, and 4 bases lay outside the gene matches. The length of the CDR3 is 15 residues. The receptor comes from an adult with an advanced solid tumor such as melanoma, head and neck, liver or kidney cancer. Sequenced here: CD4+ or CD8+ T cells sorted from blood, sampled in a trial of the OX40 agonist ivuxolimab. The rearrangement uses TRBV11-2 and TRBJ2-5; TRBD1 agrees at 8 bases. The CDR3 sequence is CASSLLGTGQETQYF. CDR3 bases: TGTGCCAGCAGCTTACTCGGGACAGGTCAAGAGACCCAGTACTTC.